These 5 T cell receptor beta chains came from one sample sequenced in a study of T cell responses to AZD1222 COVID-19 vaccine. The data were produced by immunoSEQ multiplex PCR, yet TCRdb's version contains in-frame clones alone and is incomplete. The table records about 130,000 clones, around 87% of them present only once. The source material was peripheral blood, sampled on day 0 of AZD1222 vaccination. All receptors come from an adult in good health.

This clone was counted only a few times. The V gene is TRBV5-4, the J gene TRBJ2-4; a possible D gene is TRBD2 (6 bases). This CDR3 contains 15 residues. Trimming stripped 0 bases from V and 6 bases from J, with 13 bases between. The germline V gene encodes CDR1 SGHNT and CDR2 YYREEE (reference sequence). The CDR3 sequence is CASSLARQGGNIQYF. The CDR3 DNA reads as TGTGCCAGCAGCTTGGCCAGGCAGGGAGGAAACATTCAGTACTTC. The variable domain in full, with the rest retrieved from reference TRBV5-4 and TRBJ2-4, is ETGVTQSPTHLIKTRGQQVTLRCSSQSGHNTVSWYQQALGQGPQFIFQYYREEENGRGNFPPRFSGLQFPNYSSELNVNALELDDSALYLCASSLARQGGNIQYFGAGTRLSVL.

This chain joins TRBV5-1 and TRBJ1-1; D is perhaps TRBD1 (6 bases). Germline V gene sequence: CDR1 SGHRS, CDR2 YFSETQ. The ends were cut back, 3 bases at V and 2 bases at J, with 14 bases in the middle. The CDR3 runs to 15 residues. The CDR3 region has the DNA TGCGCCAGCAGCTGGGGGAGCGGGGGCAACACTGAAGCTTTCTTT. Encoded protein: CASSWGSGGNTEAFF.

The CDR3 DNA reads TGTGCCTGGAGTCTGAGAGGACGGGCCGGCTACACCTTC. Its translation is CAWSLRGRAGYTF. The chain has TRBV30 and TRBJ1-2; D gene uncertain. The germline V and J ends were trimmed by 2 bases and 8 bases, with 15 bases remaining between them. This CDR3 has 13 amino acids. Germline values: CDR1 GTSNPN, CDR2 SVGIG (reference sequence).

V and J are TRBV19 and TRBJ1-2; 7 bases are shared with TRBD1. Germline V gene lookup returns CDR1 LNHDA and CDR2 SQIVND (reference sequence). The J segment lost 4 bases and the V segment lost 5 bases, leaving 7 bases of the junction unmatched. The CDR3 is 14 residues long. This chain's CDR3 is CASSFRQGSYGYTF. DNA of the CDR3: TGTGCCAGTAGTTTCCGACAGGGCTCCTATGGCTACACCTTC.

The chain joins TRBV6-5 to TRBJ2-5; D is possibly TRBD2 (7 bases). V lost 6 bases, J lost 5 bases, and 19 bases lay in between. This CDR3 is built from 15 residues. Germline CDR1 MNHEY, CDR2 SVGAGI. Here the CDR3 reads CASSRRGRETETQYF. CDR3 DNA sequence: TGTGCCAGCAGCCGCCGGGGGCGGGAGACCGAGACCCAGTACTTC.